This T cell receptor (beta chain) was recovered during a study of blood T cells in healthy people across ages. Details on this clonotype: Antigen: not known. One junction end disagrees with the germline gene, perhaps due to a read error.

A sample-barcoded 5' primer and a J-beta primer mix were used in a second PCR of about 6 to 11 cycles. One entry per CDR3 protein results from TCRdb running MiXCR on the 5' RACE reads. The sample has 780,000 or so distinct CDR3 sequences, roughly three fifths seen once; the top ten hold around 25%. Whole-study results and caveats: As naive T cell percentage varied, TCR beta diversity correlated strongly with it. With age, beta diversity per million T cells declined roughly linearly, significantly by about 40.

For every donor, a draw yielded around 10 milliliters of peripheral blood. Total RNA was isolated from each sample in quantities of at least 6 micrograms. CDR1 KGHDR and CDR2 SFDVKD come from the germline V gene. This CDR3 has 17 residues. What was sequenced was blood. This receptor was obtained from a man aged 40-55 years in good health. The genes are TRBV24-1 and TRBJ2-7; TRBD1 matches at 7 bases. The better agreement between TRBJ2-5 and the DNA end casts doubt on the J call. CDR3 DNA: TGTGCCACCAGGGATTTGAACCCTGGACAGGCTCAAGAGACCCAGTACTTC. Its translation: CATRDLNPGQAQETQYF.